This TCR beta chain was captured in a study of blood T cell repertoires in COVID-19. In the study overall: COVID-19 samples from acute and convalescent phases originated in the United States, Italy and Spain. T cells, B-cell-depleted T cells, or PBMCs provided the cDNA or gDNA that served as material.

With regard to this clone: One junction end disagrees with the germline gene, perhaps due to a read error.

Original analysis: For nucleated cells, counts were estimated from reference gene primer amplification. Method: immunoSEQ multiplex PCR; TCRdb's copy keeps in-frame clones and lacks some. V, J and clone size derive from that table, while D and trimming were established from the DNA sequence. Here the sample spans 62,000 or so clones, around 73% being singletons. The CDR3 spans 16 residues. The germline gives CDR1 MNHEY, CDR2 SVGAGI. Seattle patient enrollment occurred during active infection, with longitudinal follow-up thereafter. The TCR sequence derives from a man in his 60s with COVID-19, enrolled during active disease. V usage is TRBV6-5 and J usage is TRBJ1-1; 11 bases agree with TRBD1. Material for sequencing was peripheral blood. The CDR3 nucleotides are TGTGCCAGCACTTACTTCGCTGGGACAGGGGGGACTGAAGCTTTCTTT. It encodes CASTYFAGTGGTEAFF.